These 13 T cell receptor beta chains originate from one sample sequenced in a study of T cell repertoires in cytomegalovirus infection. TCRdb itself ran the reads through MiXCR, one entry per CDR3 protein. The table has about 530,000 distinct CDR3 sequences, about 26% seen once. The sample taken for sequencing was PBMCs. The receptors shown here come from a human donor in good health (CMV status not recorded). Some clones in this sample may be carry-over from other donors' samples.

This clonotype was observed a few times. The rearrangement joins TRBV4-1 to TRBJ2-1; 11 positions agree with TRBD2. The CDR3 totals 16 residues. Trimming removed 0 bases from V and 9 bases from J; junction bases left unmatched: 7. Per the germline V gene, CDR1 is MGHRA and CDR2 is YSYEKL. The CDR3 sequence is CASSQEGSGRASEQFF. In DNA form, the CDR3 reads TGCGCCAGCAGCCAAGAGGGTAGCGGGAGGGCCAGTGAGCAGTTCTTC.

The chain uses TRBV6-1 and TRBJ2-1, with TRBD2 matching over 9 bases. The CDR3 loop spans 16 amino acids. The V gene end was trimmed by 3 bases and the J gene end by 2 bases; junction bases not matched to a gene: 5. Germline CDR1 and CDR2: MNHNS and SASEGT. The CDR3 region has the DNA TGTGCCAGCAGTGACAGTCTAGCGGGAACCTACAATGAGCAGTTCTTC. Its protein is CASSDSLAGTYNEQFF.

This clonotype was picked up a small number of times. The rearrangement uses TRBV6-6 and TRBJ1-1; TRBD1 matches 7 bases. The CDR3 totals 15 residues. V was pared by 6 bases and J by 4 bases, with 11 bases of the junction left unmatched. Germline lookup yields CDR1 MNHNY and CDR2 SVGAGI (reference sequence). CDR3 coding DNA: TGTGCCAGCAGGGACAGGACCGTGTTGGGCACTGAAGCTTTCTTT. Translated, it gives CASRDRTVLGTEAFF.

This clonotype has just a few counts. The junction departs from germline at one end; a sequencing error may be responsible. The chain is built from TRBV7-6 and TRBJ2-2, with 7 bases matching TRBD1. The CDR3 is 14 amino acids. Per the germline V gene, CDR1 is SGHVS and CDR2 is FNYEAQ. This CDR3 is CASTGQAEAGELFF. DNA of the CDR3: TGTGCTAGCACCGGACAGGCCGAAGCCGGGGAGCTGTTTTTT.

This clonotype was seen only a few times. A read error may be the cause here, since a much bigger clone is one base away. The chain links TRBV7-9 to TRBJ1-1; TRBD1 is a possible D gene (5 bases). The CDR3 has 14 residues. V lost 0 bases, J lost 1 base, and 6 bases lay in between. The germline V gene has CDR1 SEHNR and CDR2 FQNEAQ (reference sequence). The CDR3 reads CASSLAGANTEAFF. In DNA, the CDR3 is TGTGCCAGCAGCTTAGCAGGGGCGAACACTGAAGCTTTCTTT.

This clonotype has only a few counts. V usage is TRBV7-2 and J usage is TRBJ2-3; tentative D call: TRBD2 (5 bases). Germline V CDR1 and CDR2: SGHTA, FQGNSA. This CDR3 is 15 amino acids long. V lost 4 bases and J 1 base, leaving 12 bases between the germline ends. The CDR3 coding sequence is TGTGCCAGCAGCTCCTCCAGGACTCGCACAGATACGCAGTATTTT. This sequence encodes CASSSSRTRTDTQYF.

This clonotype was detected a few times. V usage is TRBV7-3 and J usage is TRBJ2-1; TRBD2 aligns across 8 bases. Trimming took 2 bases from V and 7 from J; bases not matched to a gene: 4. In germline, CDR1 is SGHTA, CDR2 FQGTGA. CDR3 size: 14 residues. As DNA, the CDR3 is TGTGCCAGCAGCTTAGATAGCGGGGCGAATGAGCAGTTCTTC. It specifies CASSLDSGANEQFF.

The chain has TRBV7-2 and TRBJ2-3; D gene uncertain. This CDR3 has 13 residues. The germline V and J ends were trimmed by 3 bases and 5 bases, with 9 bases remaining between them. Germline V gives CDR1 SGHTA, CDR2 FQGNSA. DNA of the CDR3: TGTGCCAGCAGCTTCCAGTCGGAAGATACGCAGTATTTT. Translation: CASSFQSEDTQYF. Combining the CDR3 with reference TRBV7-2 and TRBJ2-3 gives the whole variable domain GAGVSQSPSNKVTEKGKDVELRCDPISGHTALYWYRQSLGQGLEFLIYFQGNSAPDKSGLPSDRFSAERTGGSVSTLTIQRTQQEDSAVYLCASSFQSEDTQYFGPGTRLTVL.

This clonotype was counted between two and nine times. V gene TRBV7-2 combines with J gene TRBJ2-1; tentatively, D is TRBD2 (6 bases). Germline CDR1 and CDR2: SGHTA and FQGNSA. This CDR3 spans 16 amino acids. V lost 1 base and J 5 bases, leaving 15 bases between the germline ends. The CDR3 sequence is CASSLGASALHNEQFF. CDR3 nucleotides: TGTGCCAGCAGCTTAGGGGCTAGCGCCTTGCACAATGAGCAGTTCTTC.

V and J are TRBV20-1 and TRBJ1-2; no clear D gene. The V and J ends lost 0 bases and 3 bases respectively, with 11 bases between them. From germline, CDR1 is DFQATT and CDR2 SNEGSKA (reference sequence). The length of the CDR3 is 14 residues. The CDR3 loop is CSARDLSKDYGYTF. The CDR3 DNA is TGCAGTGCTAGAGACCTTTCAAAGGACTATGGCTACACCTTC.

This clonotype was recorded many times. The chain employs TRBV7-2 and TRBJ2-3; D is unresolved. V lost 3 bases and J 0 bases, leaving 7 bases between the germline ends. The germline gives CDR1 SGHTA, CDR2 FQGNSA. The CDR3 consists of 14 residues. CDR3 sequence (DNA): TGTGCCAGCAGCTTCACGTCTAGCACAGATACGCAGTATTTT. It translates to CASSFTSSTDTQYF.

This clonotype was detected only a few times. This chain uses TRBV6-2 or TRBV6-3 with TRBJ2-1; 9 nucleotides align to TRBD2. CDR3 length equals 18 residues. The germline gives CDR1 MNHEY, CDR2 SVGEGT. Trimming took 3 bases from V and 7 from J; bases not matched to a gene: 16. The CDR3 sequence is CASSYNAIAGGPINEQFF. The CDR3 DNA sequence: TGTGCCAGCAGTTATAATGCGATTGCGGGAGGGCCTATAAATGAGCAGTTCTTC.

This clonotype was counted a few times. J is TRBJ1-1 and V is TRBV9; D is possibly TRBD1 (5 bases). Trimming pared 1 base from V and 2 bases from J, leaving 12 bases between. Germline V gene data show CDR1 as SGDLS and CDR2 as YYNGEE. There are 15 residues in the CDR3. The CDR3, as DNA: TGTGCCAGCAGCGTAAAACAGGATCTAAACACTGAAGCTTTCTTT. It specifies CASSVKQDLNTEAFF.